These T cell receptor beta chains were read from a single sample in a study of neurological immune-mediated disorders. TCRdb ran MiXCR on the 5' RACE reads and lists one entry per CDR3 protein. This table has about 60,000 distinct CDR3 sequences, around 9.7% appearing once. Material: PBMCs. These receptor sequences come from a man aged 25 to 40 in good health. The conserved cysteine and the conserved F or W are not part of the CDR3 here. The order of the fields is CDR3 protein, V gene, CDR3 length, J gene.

CDR3 protein: SVEGSATNEKLF
V gene: TRBV29-1
CDR3 length: 12
J gene: TRBJ1-4

CDR3 protein: ASRRDIGDSGNTIY
V gene: TRBV6-1
CDR3 length: 14
J gene: TRBJ1-3

CDR3 protein: ASSPPRTGRGTEAF
V gene: TRBV28
CDR3 length: 14
J gene: TRBJ1-1

CDR3 protein: ASSLLGENYEQY
V gene: TRBV28
CDR3 length: 12
J gene: TRBJ2-7

CDR3 protein: SATPTYREAF
V gene: TRBV20-1
CDR3 length: 10
J gene: TRBJ1-1

CDR3 protein: SVEGQGGYT
V gene: TRBV29-1
CDR3 length: 9
J gene: TRBJ1-2

CDR3 protein: SAADSVVYEQY
V gene: TRBV20-1
CDR3 length: 11
J gene: TRBJ2-7

CDR3 protein: ASSPDTDTQY
V gene: TRBV7-2
CDR3 length: 10
J gene: TRBJ2-3

CDR3 protein: ASSADDSNQPQH
V gene: TRBV9
CDR3 length: 12
J gene: TRBJ1-5

CDR3 protein: ASSTDRARDTQY
V gene: TRBV5-1
CDR3 length: 12
J gene: TRBJ2-3

CDR3 protein: ATGPRVDNQPQH
V gene: TRBV27
CDR3 length: 12
J gene: TRBJ1-5

CDR3 protein: ASSETGGVHNEQF
V gene: TRBV25-1
CDR3 length: 13
J gene: TRBJ2-1

CDR3 protein: ASRPSGTPISEAF
V gene: TRBV11-2
CDR3 length: 13
J gene: TRBJ1-1

CDR3 protein: ASSPTRAGEQY
V gene: TRBV9
CDR3 length: 11
J gene: TRBJ2-7

CDR3 protein: ASSPRGEQY
V gene: TRBV12-3/TRBV12-4
CDR3 length: 9
J gene: TRBJ2-7

CDR3 protein: ASRTPTDTQY
V gene: TRBV28
CDR3 length: 10
J gene: TRBJ2-3

CDR3 protein: SARDDLAGGYEQY
V gene: TRBV20-1
CDR3 length: 13
J gene: TRBJ2-7

CDR3 protein: ASSLVPYSGNTIY
V gene: TRBV5-1
CDR3 length: 13
J gene: TRBJ1-3

CDR3 protein: ASSPGLAGETQY
V gene: TRBV5-1
CDR3 length: 12
J gene: TRBJ2-5

CDR3 protein: HPVGSPLH
V gene: TRBV20-1
CDR3 length: 8
J gene: TRBJ1-6

CDR3 protein: ATSLGNSNQPQH
V gene: TRBV24-1
CDR3 length: 12
J gene: TRBJ1-5

CDR3 protein: SVELARYEQY
V gene: TRBV29-1
CDR3 length: 10
J gene: TRBJ2-7

CDR3 protein: AISDLDGIYRGYT
V gene: TRBV10-3
CDR3 length: 13
J gene: TRBJ1-2

CDR3 protein: ASRLTGFQETQY
V gene: TRBV5-1
CDR3 length: 12
J gene: TRBJ2-5

CDR3 protein: AISDMASGRGETQY
V gene: TRBV10-3
CDR3 length: 14
J gene: TRBJ2-5

CDR3 protein: ASSQLADLSYNEQF
V gene: TRBV27
CDR3 length: 14
J gene: TRBJ2-1

CDR3 protein: ASSPGVRYEQY
V gene: TRBV28
CDR3 length: 11
J gene: TRBJ2-7